This T cell receptor (beta chain) was observed in a study of T cells in women clearing cervical HPV infection listed by TCRdb under 2018. For the study in its entirety: The cases were roughly 25 women with histologically confirmed HPV16-related CIN3 or worse, and 2 of these cases were invasive cancers. Among cases, blood sampling came a median of roughly 150 days after lesion detection, with an interquartile range of roughly 90 to 230 days. As quality controls, five blinded duplicates were added to each group, bringing the total to roughly 60 samples made up of around 50 participants and ten or so replicates. Blood from cases was drawn at the visit where the lesion was first identified, while blood from controls was drawn once the infection was no longer detected. In the parent cohort, 9,500 to 13,000 women aged 18 or older were enrolled in Guanacaste, Costa Rica, during about 1993 to 1995 and then followed for under 8 years. The 20 to 30 controls were women who cleared a single incident HPV16 infection within 12 months without developing precancer or cancer. This exploratory proof-of-principle case-control study, nested within the Guanacaste HPV Natural History Study in Costa Rica, compared TCR repertoires among women with different cervical HPV16 outcomes. HLA typing was available for only a few women, so HLA type could not be excluded as a confounder. A median age of nearly 35 years was observed in cases versus 37 to 45 in controls, and no significant differences in baseline characteristics were found. Cases and controls were matched on age within five years and on year of sample collection.

Notes on this clone: It has no known antigen specificity. The read terminates 3 residues before the CDR3 end, so the remaining end is supplied by the germline J gene.

General conclusions and limits of the study: The cross-sectional design could not show whether the associations came before the infection or were a result of it, and neither effector/memory subsets nor HPV-specific T cells were isolated. Because T-cell numbers per sample were unknown, differences in richness could reflect varying T-cell content rather than repertoire biology. Significantly higher TCR repertoire richness was observed in CIN3+ cases than in controls across sequencing depths, whereas no difference in evenness was found. Random forest classifiers combining richness and V gene abundances distinguished cases from controls with an estimated AUC of approximately 0.8. Cases had lower TRBV6-7 relative abundance than controls (0.11% versus 0.16%; Bonferroni P = 0.0008).

Between the V and J ends, shortened by 0 bases and 4 bases respectively, the junction contains 7 bases. Including the terminal cysteine and phenylalanine, the CDR3 comprises 13 residues. Only the CDR3 bases that were read are kept: 30 of them, in frame from base 1. As encoded in the germline V gene (reference sequence), CDR1 is SGHNT while CDR2 is YYREEE. Every participant had a single incident cervical HPV16 infection, and women with prevalent HPV16 infections were excluded. Cervical HPV DNA was detected with MY09/MY11 PCR, and genotyping was done with dot-blot hybridization. Approximately 16 mL of heparinized blood were centrifuged, and the buffy coat was split into aliquots, frozen at -30 degrees C, and then kept at -80 degrees C. QIAGEN kits were used to extract genomic DNA from the buffy coat specimens. The immunoSEQ assay used multiplex PCR to amplify TCR beta CDR3 regions from an average of about 1,200 ng of genomic DNA per sample. The assay corrected primer bias using a complete synthetic TCR repertoire to establish an amplification baseline. The amplicons were sequenced using the Illumina platform. Turning to the authors' computational methods: Sequences were error-corrected by clustering with frequency ratios and a modified nearest-neighbor algorithm and were then analyzed in the immunoSEQ Analyzer with IMGT gene definitions. At each rarefaction depth, TCR richness and evenness were averaged across 20 rarefaction repeats, and any sample with fewer sequences than the depth was left out. Wilcoxon rank sum tests with FDR correction were used to compare relative abundances of V, D and J genes between the groups. Blinded duplicates gave an intraclass correlation of roughly 95% for TCR richness and an average of roughly 76% across over 55 gene segments. What TCRdb holds here is the immuneACCESS table cut down to in-frame rearrangements. Part of the clones is not present; checked against another copy, under half of the missing clones reflect an unresolved V gene, and the others are unexplained. D and trimming were read from the DNA, whereas the V and J calls and clone size are those reported in that table. The sample table includes some 31,000 clones. The leading ten clones occupy approximately 3% of the sample.

The origin of this receptor is a woman aged 18 to 75 with a cervical HPV16 infection that either progressed to CIN3+ or cleared (not recorded which). Rearrangement joined TRBV5-4 to TRBJ1-1, with the identity of the D gene unclear. Specimen: blood buffy coat. The CDR3 region: CASSLDEGTEAFF. The CDR3 DNA, read in part, is TGTGCCAGCAGCTTGGATGAGGGCACTGAA. With all but the CDR3 taken from the reference TRBV5-4 and TRBJ1-1 genes, the full variable domain is: ETGVTQSPTHLIKTRGQQVTLRCSSQSGHNTVSWYQQALGQGPQFIFQYYREEENGRGNFPPRFSGLQFPNYSSELNVNALELDDSALYLCASSLDEGTEAFFGQGTRLTVV.